This is a list of T cell receptor beta chains from one sample in a study of cytomegalovirus exposure and HLA in healthy donors. Using immunoSEQ multiplex PCR, the repertoire was profiled, and TCRdb retains in-frame clones only, with some absent. The sample comprises 200,000 to 250,000 clones, approximately 78% of which are singletons, and less than 4.5% rests with the top ten. Sample: PBMCs. The source of these receptors is a male donor in good health and CMV-seronegative. Both conserved end residues are part of each CDR3. Each record gives: J gene, V gene, CDR3 protein.

TRBJ2-1	TRBV9	CASSVGQGLEQFF
TRBJ1-4	TRBV7-9	CASSLGVATNEKLFF
TRBJ2-1	TRBV6-5	CASSYRTGEQFF
TRBJ2-1	TRBV28	CASAHGRYNEQFF
TRBJ2-7	TRBV6-5	CASSYVGQGDEQYF
TRBJ1-1	TRBV19	CASRYDREHTEAFF
TRBJ2-5	TRBV5-1	CASSRGGGGRQETQYF
TRBJ2-2	TRBV29-1	CSVGDRERQNTGELFF
TRBJ1-4	TRBV19	CASSEGPNEKLFF
TRBJ1-4	TRBV5-4	CAGSPGATNEKLFF
TRBJ2-7	TRBV18	CASSPPPRGPPQQYF
TRBJ2-3	TRBV18	CASSPPERTSSDTQYF
TRBJ2-7	TRBV18	CASSPRSGSSYEQYF
TRBJ2-7	TRBV25-1	CASRPGGLPYEQYF
TRBJ1-5	TRBV4-1	CASSQSGQTNQPQHF
TRBJ2-1	TRBV5-6	CASSLLAPYNEQFF
TRBJ2-1	TRBV7-7	CASSIASGSGEQFF
TRBJ1-5	TRBV18	CASSPPGGGGQPQHF
TRBJ1-4	TRBV9	CASSVGGEEKLFF
TRBJ1-3	TRBV5-6	CASSLGGNTIYF
TRBJ1-5	TRBV6-5	CASSYSRTVNQPQHF
TRBJ2-5	TRBV19	CASSIGANEETQYF
TRBJ2-7	TRBV5-1	CASNNGVSYEQYF
TRBJ2-7	TRBV9	CASSVEEAIGYEQYF
TRBJ2-7	TRBV10-1	CASSHGTGLGEQYF
TRBJ2-1	TRBV30	CAWSAVGGSFDEQFF
TRBJ1-2	TRBV28	CASSTGGRGYTF
TRBJ1-1	TRBV6-5	CASTRGTEAFF
TRBJ2-1	TRBV5-4	CASSWGWTSGRGYNEQFF
TRBJ1-2	TRBV5-1	CASSSGTLGHDYGYTF
TRBJ2-5	TRBV29-1	CSGLSEYQETQYF
TRBJ1-2	TRBV9	CASSPPGQGNYGYTF
TRBJ2-7	TRBV7-8	CASSQWTGRLAGGPVGGEQYF
TRBJ1-5	TRBV5-8	CASRPGHPNQPQHF
TRBJ2-7	TRBV25-1	CASRSGTGVYEQYF
TRBJ2-2	TRBV7-2	CASSFWRERVRANTGELFF
TRBJ1-1	TRBV6-4	CASRLTGGTEAFF
TRBJ2-7	TRBV7-9	CASSPTTGTNEQYF
TRBJ1-3	TRBV6-5	CASVMSTNSGNTIYF
TRBJ1-4	TRBV5-1	CASSWDREYGEKLFF
TRBJ2-3	TRBV18	CASSLYGGGTDTQYF
TRBJ2-3	TRBV27	CASSFISPDTQYF
TRBJ2-1	TRBV7-2	CASNLIAGGYNEQFF
TRBJ1-1	TRBV5-4	CASSTSGWGTEAFF
TRBJ2-7	TRBV5-1	CASSREGLSYEQYF
TRBJ2-1	TRBV9	CASSVASVPQGSYNEQFF
TRBJ1-2	TRBV6-1	CASRRDREGYTF
TRBJ2-7	TRBV5-1	CASSPREVAVIYEQYF
TRBJ2-3	TRBV7-2	CASSFGGRWGDTQYF
TRBJ2-7	TRBV7-3	CASSLTGTNINEQYF
TRBJ1-2	TRBV5-1	CASSLGTDWSYTF
TRBJ1-6	TRBV6-5	CASSYTFGGQNSPLHF
TRBJ1-1	TRBV6-1	CASSGGSGKMNTEAFF
TRBJ1-6	TRBV5-1	CASSLEGANSPLHF
TRBJ2-5	TRBV4-2	CASSQDTALGREETQYF
TRBJ1-1	TRBV7-9	CASSPPTRQGAEAFF
TRBJ1-2	TRBV9	CASTPDIPGVSTF
TRBJ1-3	TRBV7-2	CASSLKAGNTIYF
TRBJ2-2	TRBV7-9	CSSSLFTGELFF